Listed here is a single T cell receptor beta chain. The antigen remains undetermined. In the PCR, 60 Vbeta and 13 Jbeta primers were used. Sequencing was performed with immunoSEQ multiplex PCR; in TCRdb, only in-frame clones are kept and a portion is missing. The sample lists 65,000 to 85,000 clones, about four fifths seen once, with about 9.5% in the top ten. V shed 2 bases and J shed 3 bases, with 8 bases lying between them. The CDR3 is 13 residues long. Germline V gene sequence: CDR1 MDHEN, CDR2 SYDVKM. The data derive from a study of cytomegalovirus exposure and HLA in healthy donors. Study-wide results and limits: Later work associated fewer than 20,000 TCR beta sequences with HLA alleles at 0.05 false discovery rate.

This clonotype was obtained from a woman aged 40 to 50 in good health and CMV-seropositive. Sample: PBMCs. This chain joins TRBV28 and TRBJ2-7, with D maybe TRBD1 (6 bases). The CDR3 loop is CASSLTGHYEQYF. The CDR3 region has the DNA TGTGCCAGCAGTTTAACGGGACACTACGAGCAGTACTTC.